This T cell receptor (beta chain) was observed in a study of STAT5B mutations in CD4+ large granular lymphocyte leukemia. Study-level information: The CDR3 'QG' motif was associated with a particular HLA allele among healthy donors.

With 2 bases removed from V and 3 bases from J, the gap between germline ends came to 14 bases. The germline V gene encodes CDR1 SGHTA and CDR2 FQGNSA. The CDR3 runs to 15 residues. Study-wide results and caveats: Data were not HLA-matched across samples. TRBV06-family usage was enriched in top patient clones (8/27) versus controls (2/35).

TCRdb's copy holds only in-frame clones and misses some; the assay was immunoSEQ multiplex PCR. Here the sample spans approximately 30,000 clones, 65% to 70% being singletons. This clone was seen only once. What it binds is unknown. The receptor comes from a human donor in good health. The rearrangement joins TRBV7-2 to TRBJ2-7, with D possibly matching TRBD2 (7 bases). The sequenced sample was CD4+ T cells from blood buffy coats. CDR3 nucleotides: TGTGCCAGCAGCTTAAGGGGGGGAGCAGACTACGAGCAGTACTTC. This sequence encodes CASSLRGGADYEQYF.